These T cell receptor beta chains were read from a single sample in a study of T cell changes during pregnancy in multiple sclerosis. Assay used: immunoSEQ multiplex PCR; TCRdb lists only in-frame clones, some missing. Of around 56,000 clones listed, approximately 86% are singletons. Sequencing used CD4+ T cells from peripheral blood mononuclear cells, obtained in the third trimester of pregnancy. These receptors all stem from a female donor with multiple sclerosis, enrolled in a pregnancy study. Each CDR3 is given with its conserved first and last residue. A D gene is named only where the DNA matches it firmly. Expanded clones get a size class; other rows say once, few or many, or leave the size out.

cdr3_nt	cdr3_aa	j_call	v_call	d_call	clone_size
TGTGCCTGGACCCCTGGAGGGGGGGCCTACACTGAAGCTTTCTTT	CAWTPGGGAYTEAFF	TRBJ1-1	TRBV30	-	-
TGTGCCAGTAGTATAGGAAAAGGGGTCGACACCGGGGAGCTGTTTTTT	CASSIGKGVDTGELFF	TRBJ2-2	TRBV19	-	-
TGTGCCAGCAGTCCACAGGGGGCAATAAACAATGAGCAGTTCTTC	CASSPQGAINNEQFF	TRBJ2-1	TRBV6-5	TRBD1	-
TGTGCCAGCAGTTACCAGCGGAGCTCCTACAATGAGCAGTTCTTC	CASSYQRSSYNEQFF	TRBJ2-1	TRBV6-5	-	-
TGTGCCTGGAGTGTAGCGGGGTACGAGCAGTACTTC	CAWSVAGYEQYF	TRBJ2-7	TRBV30	TRBD2	-
TGTGCCTGGGCCTCGGGGGTGGGCCAGAGGGGGTTCTTC	CAWASGVGQRGFF	TRBJ2-1	TRBV30	-	-
TGTGCCAGCTCACCAGGGACAGTAGAAAACATTCAGTACTTC	CASSPGTVENIQYF	TRBJ2-4	TRBV18	TRBD1	-
TGTGCCAGCAGTTGGCTCGAGGGCCCGGGGCTGTTTTTT	CASSWLEGPGLFF	TRBJ2-2	TRBV2	-	-
TGCGCCAGCAGCACGGGACAGGGGGATCAGCCCCAGCATTTT	CASSTGQGDQPQHF	TRBJ1-5	TRBV5-1	TRBD1	-
TGCGCCAGCAGCCAAGACCTCGCGGGACCCCAGCATTTT	CASSQDLAGPQHF	TRBJ1-5	TRBV4-3	-	-
TGTGCCAGCAGCGTAACTAGCGGGATTAGCACAGATACGCAGTATTTT	CASSVTSGISTDTQYF	TRBJ2-3	TRBV9	TRBD2	-
TGCAGCGCCCGGATAGCGGGTTACAATGAGCAGTTCTTC	CSARIAGYNEQFF	TRBJ2-1	TRBV29-1	TRBD2	-
TGTGCCAGCAGTGAAATCCCATCCCCCGGAACTAATGAAAAACTGTTTTTT	CASSEIPSPGTNEKLFF	TRBJ1-4	TRBV25-1	-	-
TGTGCCAGCAGCCCCGGGGTAGAGCAGTACTTC	CASSPGVEQYF	TRBJ2-7	TRBV7-6	-	-
TGTGCCAGCAGCCGACAGGGGATCTACAATGAGCAGTTCTTC	CASSRQGIYNEQFF	TRBJ2-1	TRBV6-1	TRBD1	-
TGTGCCAGCTCACAAGGACAGGGGACTGAAGCTTTCTTT	CASSQGQGTEAFF	TRBJ1-1	TRBV18	TRBD1	-
TGTGCCAGCAGCTCTTGGCAGGCCTACGAGCAGTACTTC	CASSSWQAYEQYF	TRBJ2-7	TRBV11-2	-	-
TGTGCCAGCATTATAGCCGGGACAGACTACAATGAGCAGTTCTTC	CASIIAGTDYNEQFF	TRBJ2-1	TRBV6-1	TRBD1	once
TGTGCCAGTAGTATGTCCTATGAGAACGAGCAGTACTTC	CASSMSYENEQYF	TRBJ2-7	TRBV19	-	-
TGTGCCAGTAGCGTGGGAGGTCAGCCCCAGCATTTT	CASSVGGQPQHF	TRBJ1-5	TRBV19	-	-
TGTGCCAGCACCTCCGGACAGGGGGACTATGGCTACACCTTC	CASTSGQGDYGYTF	TRBJ1-2	TRBV7-2	TRBD1	once
TGTGCCAGCAGATGGGGCCTAAGTAACTATGGCTACACCTTC	CASRWGLSNYGYTF	TRBJ1-2	TRBV7-9	-	-
TGTGCCAGCAGTTGGGCAGGGGAGAACACTGAAGCTTTCTTT	CASSWAGENTEAFF	TRBJ1-1	TRBV6-5	-	once
TGTGCCATCAGTGAGCCCCGGGAGGATACAGATACGCAGTATTTT	CAISEPREDTDTQYF	TRBJ2-3	TRBV10-3	TRBD2	-
TGTGCCAGCAGCAGCGGGGGAGGGGATGAAAAACTGTTTTTT	CASSSGGGDEKLFF	TRBJ1-4	TRBV6-1	-	-
TGTGCCAGCAGCCAAGTTCTAGGGTTACAGGGCAGCCAGTACTTC	CASSQVLGLQGSQYF	TRBJ2-5	TRBV14	-	-
TGCAGCGTTGCTGGCTCAGGGGGCACCGAAGCTTTCTTT	CSVAGSGGTEAFF	TRBJ1-1	TRBV29-1	TRBD1	-
TGCGCCAGCAGCTTCGCCGGGACAGGGAACACTGAAGCTTTCTTT	CASSFAGTGNTEAFF	TRBJ1-1	TRBV5-1	TRBD1	-
TGTGCCAGCAGTCCAAGGGAGGGCTACGAGCAGTACTTC	CASSPREGYEQYF	TRBJ2-7	TRBV6-5	TRBD2	once
TGTGCCAGCAGTGAAGTATCGGGATTTAGCAATCAGCCCCAGCATTTT	CASSEVSGFSNQPQHF	TRBJ1-5	TRBV2	-	-
TGTGCCAGCAGCTTGGGTACCGGGACACCCTTACGCGAGCAGTACTTC	CASSLGTGTPLREQYF	TRBJ2-7	TRBV7-8	-	-
TGTGCCAGCAGCTTACCCCGGTTCAACCTCTCTGGGGCCAACGTCCTGACTTTC	CASSLPRFNLSGANVLTF	TRBJ2-6	TRBV7-6	-	-
TGTGCCAGCAGCGGACACCCGGGACTAGCGAGTTTGTGGCAAGAGACCCAGTACTTC	CASSGHPGLASLWQETQYF	TRBJ2-5	TRBV7-2	TRBD2	once
TGTGCCAGTAGTGACCCGACAGGGGGGAACTATGGCTACACCTTC	CASSDPTGGNYGYTF	TRBJ1-2	TRBV19	TRBD1	few
TGTGCCAGCAGTTTAGGGCAGGGGTATTCACCCCTCCACTTT	CASSLGQGYSPLHF	TRBJ1-6	TRBV28	-	-
TGTGCCTGGAGCAGGAGGGCTAAAGATACGCAGTATTTT	CAWSRRAKDTQYF	TRBJ2-3	TRBV30	-	-
TGCGCCAGCGGAGACCGGGACAGGGGGCTCGAGCAGTACTTC	CASGDRDRGLEQYF	TRBJ2-7	TRBV4-1	TRBD1	-
TGTGCCAGCTCACCACCGAGTTTACCTAACTATGGCTACACCTTC	CASSPPSLPNYGYTF	TRBJ1-2	TRBV18	-	-
TGTGCCAGCGGACAGGGGGAGGGATCTGAAGCTTTCTTT	CASGQGEGSEAFF	TRBJ1-1	TRBV2	TRBD1	-
TGTGCCAGCAGCGTACAGGGGGCTACCCGCACAGATACGCAGTATTTT	CASSVQGATRTDTQYF	TRBJ2-3	TRBV9	TRBD1	-
TGTGCCATCAGAGGACAGGGGTCCACTGAAGCTTTCTTT	CAIRGQGSTEAFF	TRBJ1-1	TRBV10-3	TRBD1	-
TGTGCCAGTGGGGCCAGGTTAGACGAGCAGTACTTC	CASGARLDEQYF	TRBJ2-7	TRBV7-9	-	-